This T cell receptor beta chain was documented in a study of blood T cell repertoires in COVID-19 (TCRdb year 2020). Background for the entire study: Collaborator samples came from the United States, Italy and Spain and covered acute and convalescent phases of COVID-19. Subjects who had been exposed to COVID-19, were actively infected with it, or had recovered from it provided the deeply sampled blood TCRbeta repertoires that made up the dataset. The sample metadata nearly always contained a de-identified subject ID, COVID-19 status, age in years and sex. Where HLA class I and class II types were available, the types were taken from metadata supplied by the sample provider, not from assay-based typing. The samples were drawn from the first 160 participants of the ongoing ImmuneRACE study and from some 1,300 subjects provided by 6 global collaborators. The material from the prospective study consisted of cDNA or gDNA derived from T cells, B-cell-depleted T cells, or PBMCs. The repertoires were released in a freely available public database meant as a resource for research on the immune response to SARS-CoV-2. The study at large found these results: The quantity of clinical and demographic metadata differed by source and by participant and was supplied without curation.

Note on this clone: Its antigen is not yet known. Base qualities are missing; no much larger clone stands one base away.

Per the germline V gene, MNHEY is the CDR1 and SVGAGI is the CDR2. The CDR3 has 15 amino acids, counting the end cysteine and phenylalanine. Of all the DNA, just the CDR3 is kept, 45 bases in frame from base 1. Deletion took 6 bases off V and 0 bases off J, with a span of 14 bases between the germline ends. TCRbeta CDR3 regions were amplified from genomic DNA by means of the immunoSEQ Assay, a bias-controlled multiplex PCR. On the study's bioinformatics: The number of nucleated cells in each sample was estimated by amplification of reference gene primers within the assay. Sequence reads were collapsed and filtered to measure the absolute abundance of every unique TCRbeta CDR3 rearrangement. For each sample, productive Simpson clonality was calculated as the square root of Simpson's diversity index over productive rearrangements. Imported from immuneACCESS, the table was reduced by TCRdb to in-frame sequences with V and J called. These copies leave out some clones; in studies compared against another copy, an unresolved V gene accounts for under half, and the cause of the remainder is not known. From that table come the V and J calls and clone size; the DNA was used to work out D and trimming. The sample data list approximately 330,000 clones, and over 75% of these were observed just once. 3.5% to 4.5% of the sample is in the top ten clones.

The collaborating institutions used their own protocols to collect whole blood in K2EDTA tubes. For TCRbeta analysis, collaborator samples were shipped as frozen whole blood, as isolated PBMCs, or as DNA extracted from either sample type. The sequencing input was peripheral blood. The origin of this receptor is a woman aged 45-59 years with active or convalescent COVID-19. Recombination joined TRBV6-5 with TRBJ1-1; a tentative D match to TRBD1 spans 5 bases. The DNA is TGTGCCAGCAGCATCGACAGATACATGAACACTGAAGCTTTCTTT. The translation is CASSIDRYMNTEAFF.